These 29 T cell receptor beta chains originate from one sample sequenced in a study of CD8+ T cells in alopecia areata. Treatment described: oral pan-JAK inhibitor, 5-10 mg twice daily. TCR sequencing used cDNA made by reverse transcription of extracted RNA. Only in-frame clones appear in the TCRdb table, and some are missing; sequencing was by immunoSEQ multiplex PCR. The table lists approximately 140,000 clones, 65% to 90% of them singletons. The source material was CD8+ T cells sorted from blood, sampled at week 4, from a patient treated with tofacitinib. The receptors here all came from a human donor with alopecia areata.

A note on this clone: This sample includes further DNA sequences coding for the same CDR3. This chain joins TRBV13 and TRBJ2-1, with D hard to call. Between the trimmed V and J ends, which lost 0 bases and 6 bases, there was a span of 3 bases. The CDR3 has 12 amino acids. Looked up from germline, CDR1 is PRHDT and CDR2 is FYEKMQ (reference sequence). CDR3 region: CASSLGGNEQFF. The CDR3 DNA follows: TGTGCCAGCAGCTTAGGGGGCAATGAGCAGTTCTTC.

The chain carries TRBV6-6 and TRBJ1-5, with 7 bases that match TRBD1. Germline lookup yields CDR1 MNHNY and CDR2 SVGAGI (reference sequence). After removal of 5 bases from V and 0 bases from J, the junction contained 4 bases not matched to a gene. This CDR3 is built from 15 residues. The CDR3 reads CASSPRGGSNQPQHF. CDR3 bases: TGTGCCAGCAGTCCCAGGGGGGGTAGCAATCAGCCCCAGCATTTT.

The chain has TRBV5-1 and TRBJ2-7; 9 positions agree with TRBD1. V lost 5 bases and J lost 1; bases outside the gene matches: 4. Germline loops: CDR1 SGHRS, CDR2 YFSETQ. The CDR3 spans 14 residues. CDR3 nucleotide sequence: TGCGCCAGCAGTCCTGACAGGGGGTCCTACGAGCAGTACTTC. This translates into CASSPDRGSYEQYF.

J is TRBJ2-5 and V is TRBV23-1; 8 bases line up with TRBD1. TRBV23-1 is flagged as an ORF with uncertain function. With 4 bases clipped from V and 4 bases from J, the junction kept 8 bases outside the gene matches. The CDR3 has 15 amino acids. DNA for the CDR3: TGCGCCAGCAGTCGACACAGGGGGGCGGGAGAGACCCAGTACTTC. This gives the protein CASSRHRGAGETQYF.

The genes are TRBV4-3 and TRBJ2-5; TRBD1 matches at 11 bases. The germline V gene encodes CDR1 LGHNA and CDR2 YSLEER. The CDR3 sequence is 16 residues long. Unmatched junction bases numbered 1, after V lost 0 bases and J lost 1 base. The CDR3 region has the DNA TGCGCCAGCAGCCAAGATGGGACAGGGGGCCAAGAGACCCAGTACTTC. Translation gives CASSQDGTGGQETQYF.

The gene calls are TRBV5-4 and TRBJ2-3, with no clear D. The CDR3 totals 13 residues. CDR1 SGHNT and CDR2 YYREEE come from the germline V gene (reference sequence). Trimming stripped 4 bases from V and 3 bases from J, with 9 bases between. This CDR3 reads CASSPQDTDTQYF. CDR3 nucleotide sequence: TGTGCCAGCAGCCCACAAGATACAGATACGCAGTATTTT.

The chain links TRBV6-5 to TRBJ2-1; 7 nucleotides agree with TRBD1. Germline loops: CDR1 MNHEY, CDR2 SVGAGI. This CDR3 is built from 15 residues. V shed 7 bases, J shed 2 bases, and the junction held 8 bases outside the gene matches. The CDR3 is CASKLNRGTYNEQFF. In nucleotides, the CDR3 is TGTGCCAGCAAATTAAACAGGGGTACCTACAATGAGCAGTTCTTC.

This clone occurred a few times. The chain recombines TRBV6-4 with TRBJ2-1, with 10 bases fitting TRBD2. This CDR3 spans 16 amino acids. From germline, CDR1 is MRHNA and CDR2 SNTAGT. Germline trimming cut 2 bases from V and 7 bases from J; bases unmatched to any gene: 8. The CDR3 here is CASSDLSGGGRNEQFF. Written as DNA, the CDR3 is TGTGCCAGCAGTGACCTAAGCGGGGGGGGTCGGAATGAGCAGTTCTTC.

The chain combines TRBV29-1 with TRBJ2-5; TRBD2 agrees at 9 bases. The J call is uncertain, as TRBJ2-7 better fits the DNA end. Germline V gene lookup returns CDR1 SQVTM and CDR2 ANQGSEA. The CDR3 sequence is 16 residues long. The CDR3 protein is CSVEDSLAGISYEQYF. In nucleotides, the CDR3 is TGCAGCGTTGAAGATAGTCTAGCGGGGATCTCCTACGAGCAGTACTTC.

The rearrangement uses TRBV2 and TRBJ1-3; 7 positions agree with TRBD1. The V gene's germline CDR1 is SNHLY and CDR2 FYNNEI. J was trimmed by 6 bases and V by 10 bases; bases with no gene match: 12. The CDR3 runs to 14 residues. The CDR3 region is CATLTGQIPNTIYF. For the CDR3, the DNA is TGTGCCACTCTGACGGGACAGATCCCAAACACCATATATTTT.

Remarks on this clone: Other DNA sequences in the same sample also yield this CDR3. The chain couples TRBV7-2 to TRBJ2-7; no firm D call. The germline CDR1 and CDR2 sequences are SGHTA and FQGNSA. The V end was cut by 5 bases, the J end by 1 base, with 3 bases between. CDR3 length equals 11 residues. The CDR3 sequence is CASSDSYEQYF. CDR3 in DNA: TGTGCCAGCAGCGATTCCTACGAGCAGTACTTC. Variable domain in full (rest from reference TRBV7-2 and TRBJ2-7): GAGVSQSPSNKVTEKGKDVELRCDPISGHTALYWYRQSLGQGLEFLIYFQGNSAPDKSGLPSDRFSAERTGGSVSTLTIQRTQQEDSAVYLCASSDSYEQYFGPGTRLTVT.

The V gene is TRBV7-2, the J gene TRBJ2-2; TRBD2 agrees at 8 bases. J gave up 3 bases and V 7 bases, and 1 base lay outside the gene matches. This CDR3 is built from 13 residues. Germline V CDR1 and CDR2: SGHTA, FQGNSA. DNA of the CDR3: TGTGCCAGCACCGGGAGGGACACCGGGGAGCTGTTTTTT. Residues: CASTGRDTGELFF.

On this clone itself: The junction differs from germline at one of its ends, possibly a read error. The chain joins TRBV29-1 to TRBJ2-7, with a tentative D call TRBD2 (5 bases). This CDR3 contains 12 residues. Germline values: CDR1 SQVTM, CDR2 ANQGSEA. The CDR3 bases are TGCAGCGTTCGGCAGGACTCCTACAAGCAGTACTTC. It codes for CSVRQDSYKQYF.

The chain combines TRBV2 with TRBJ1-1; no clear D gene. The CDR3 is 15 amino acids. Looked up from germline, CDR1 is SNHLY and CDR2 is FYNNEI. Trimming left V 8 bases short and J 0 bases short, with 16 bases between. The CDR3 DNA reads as TGTGCCAGCGTTAGGACGGAAGCCATGAACACTGAAGCTTTCTTT. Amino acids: CASVRTEAMNTEAFF.

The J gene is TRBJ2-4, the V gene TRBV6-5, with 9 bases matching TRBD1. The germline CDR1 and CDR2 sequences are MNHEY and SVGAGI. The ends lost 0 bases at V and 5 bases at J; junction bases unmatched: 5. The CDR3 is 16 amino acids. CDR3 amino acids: CASSYSGTGLENIQYF. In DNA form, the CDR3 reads TGTGCCAGCAGTTACTCCGGGACAGGGTTAGAAAACATTCAGTACTTC.

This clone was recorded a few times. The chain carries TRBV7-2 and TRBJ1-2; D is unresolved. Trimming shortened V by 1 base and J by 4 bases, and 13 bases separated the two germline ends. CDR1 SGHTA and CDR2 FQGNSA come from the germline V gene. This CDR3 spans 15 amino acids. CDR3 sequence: CASSLGPQPLYGYTF. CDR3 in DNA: TGTGCCAGCAGCTTAGGACCACAACCCCTCTATGGCTACACCTTC.

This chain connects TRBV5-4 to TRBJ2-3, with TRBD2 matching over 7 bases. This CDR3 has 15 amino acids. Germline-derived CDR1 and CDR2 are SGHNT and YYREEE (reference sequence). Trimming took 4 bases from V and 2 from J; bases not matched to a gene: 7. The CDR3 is CASSPTSDYTDTQYF. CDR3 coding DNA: TGTGCCAGCAGCCCCACTAGCGACTACACAGATACGCAGTATTTT. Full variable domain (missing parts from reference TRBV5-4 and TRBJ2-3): ETGVTQSPTHLIKTRGQQVTLRCSSQSGHNTVSWYQQALGQGPQFIFQYYREEENGRGNFPPRFSGLQFPNYSSELNVNALELDDSALYLCASSPTSDYTDTQYFGPGTRLTVL.

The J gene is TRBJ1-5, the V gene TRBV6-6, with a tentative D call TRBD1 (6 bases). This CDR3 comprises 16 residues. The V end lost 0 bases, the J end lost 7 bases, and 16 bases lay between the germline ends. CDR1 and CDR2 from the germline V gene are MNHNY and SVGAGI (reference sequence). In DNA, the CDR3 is TGTGCCAGCAGTTACTCGATAGAAGGGGGTAGCCAGCCCCAGCATTTT. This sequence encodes CASSYSIEGGSQPQHF.

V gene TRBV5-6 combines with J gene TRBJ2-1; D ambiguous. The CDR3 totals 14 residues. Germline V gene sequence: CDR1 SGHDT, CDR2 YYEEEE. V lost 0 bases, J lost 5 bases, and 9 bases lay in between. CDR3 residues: CASSLGTDDNEQFF. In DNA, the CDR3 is TGTGCCAGCAGCTTGGGGACGGATGACAATGAGCAGTTCTTC.

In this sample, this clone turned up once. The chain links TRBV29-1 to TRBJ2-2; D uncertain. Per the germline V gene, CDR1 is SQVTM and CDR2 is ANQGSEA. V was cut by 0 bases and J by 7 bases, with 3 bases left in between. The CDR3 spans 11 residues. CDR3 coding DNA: TGCAGCGTTGAAGATGGCGGGGAGCTGTTTTTT. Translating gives CSVEDGGELFF.

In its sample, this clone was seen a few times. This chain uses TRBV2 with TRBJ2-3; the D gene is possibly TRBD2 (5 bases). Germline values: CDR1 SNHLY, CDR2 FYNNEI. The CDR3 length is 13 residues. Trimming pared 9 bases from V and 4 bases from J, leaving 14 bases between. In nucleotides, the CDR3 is TGTGCCAGTCTCCCTAGCACCTCAGATACGCAGTATTTT. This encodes CASLPSTSDTQYF.

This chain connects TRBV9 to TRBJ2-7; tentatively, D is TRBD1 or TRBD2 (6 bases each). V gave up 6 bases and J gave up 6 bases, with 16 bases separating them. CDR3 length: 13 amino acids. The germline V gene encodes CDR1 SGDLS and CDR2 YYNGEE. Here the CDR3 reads CASNPGGPSEQYF. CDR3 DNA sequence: TGTGCCAGCAACCCTGGGGGGCCTAGCGAGCAGTACTTC.

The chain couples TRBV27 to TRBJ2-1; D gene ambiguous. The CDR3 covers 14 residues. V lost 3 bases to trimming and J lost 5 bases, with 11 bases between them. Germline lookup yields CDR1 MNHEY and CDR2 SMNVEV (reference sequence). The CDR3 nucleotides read TGTGCCAGCAGTTTTCAGGTCTGGAACAATGAGCAGTTCTTC. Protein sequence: CASSFQVWNNEQFF.

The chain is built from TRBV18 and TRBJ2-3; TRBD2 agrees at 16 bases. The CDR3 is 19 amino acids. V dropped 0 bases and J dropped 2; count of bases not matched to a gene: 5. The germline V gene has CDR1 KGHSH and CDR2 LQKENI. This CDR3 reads CASSPPFGTSGGATDTQYF. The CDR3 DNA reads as TGTGCCAGCTCACCACCGTTCGGGACTAGCGGGGGGGCCACAGATACGCAGTATTTT.

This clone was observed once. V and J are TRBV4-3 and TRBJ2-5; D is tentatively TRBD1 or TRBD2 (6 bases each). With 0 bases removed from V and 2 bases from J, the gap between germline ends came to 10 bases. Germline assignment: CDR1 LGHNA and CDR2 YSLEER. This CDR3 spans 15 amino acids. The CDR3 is CASSQDGGGQETQYF. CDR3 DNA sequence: TGCGCCAGCAGCCAAGATGGAGGGGGGCAAGAGACCCAGTACTTC.

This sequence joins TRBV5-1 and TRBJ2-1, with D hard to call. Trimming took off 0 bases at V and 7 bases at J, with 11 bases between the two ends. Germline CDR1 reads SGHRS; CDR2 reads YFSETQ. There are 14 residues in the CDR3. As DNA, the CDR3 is TGCGCCAGCAGCTTGGGGCAGGATGGGAATGAGCAGTTCTTC. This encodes CASSLGQDGNEQFF. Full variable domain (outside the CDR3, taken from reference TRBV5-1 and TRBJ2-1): KAGVTQTPRYLIKTRGQQVTLSCSPISGHRSVSWYQQTPGQGLQFLFEYFSETQRNKGNFPGRFSGRQFSNSRSEMNVSTLELGDSALYLCASSLGQDGNEQFFGPGTRLTVL.

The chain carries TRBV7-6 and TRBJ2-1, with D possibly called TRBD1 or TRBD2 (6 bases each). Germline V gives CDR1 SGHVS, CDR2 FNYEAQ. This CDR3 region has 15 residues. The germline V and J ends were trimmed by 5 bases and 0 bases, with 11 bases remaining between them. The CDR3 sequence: CASSPGGLSYNEQFF. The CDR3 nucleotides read TGTGCCAGCAGCCCCGGGGGCCTCTCCTACAATGAGCAGTTCTTC.

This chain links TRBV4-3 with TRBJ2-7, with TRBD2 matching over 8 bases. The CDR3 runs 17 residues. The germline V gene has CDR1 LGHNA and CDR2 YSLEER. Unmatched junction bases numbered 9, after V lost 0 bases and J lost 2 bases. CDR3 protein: CASSQDPPGTRAYEQYF. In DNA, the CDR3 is TGCGCCAGCAGCCAAGATCCACCCGGGACTAGGGCCTACGAGCAGTACTTC.

The CDR3 DNA reads TGCGCCAGCAGCCAAGGGGCGAGCTCCTACGAGCAGTACTTC. Translating it yields CASSQGASSYEQYF. The gene calls are TRBV4-1 and TRBJ2-7, with D hard to call. There are 14 residues in the CDR3. Per the germline V gene, CDR1 is MGHRA and CDR2 is YSYEKL. Deletions cut 1 base from V and 0 bases from J, with 7 bases between.